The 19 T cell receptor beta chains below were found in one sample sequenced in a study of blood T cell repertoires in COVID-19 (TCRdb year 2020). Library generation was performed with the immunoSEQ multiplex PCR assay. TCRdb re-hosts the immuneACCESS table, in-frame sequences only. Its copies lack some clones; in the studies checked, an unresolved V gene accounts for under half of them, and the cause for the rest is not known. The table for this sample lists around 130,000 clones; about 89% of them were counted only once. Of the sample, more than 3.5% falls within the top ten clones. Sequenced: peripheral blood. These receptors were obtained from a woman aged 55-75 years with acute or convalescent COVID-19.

The CDR3 DNA reads as TGTGCCAGCAGACCACTGGGACAGGGAGAAAACATTCAGTACTTC. It codes for CASRPLGQGENIQYF. V usage is TRBV5-5 and J usage is TRBJ2-4; the match to TRBD1 covers 9 bases. V lost 5 bases and J lost 5; bases outside the gene matches: 8. There are 15 residues in the CDR3. Germline values: CDR1 SGHKS, CDR2 YYEKEE (reference sequence).

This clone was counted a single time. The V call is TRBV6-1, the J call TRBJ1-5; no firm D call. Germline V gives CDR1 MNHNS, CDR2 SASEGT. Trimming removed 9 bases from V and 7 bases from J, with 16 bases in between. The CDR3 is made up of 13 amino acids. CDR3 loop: CASLSVEAQPQHF. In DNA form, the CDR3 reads TGTGCCAGTCTATCCGTAGAGGCGCAGCCCCAGCATTTT.

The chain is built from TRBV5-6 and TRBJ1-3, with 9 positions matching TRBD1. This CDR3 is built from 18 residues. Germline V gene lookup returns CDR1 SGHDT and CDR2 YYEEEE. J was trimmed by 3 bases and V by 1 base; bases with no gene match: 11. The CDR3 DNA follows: TGTGCCAGCAGCTTGTTGGGACAGGGCCTATCTATTGGAAACACCATATATTTT. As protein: CASSLLGQGLSIGNTIYF.

The CDR3 sequence is CASRFTLSTDTQYF. The CDR3 bases are TGTGCCAGCAGATTCACTCTTAGCACAGATACGCAGTATTTT. The gene calls are TRBV7-2 and TRBJ2-3; D uncertain. The CDR3 sequence is 14 residues long. Germline assignment: CDR1 SGHTA and CDR2 FQGNSA. V was cut by 6 bases and J by 0 bases, with 10 bases left in between.

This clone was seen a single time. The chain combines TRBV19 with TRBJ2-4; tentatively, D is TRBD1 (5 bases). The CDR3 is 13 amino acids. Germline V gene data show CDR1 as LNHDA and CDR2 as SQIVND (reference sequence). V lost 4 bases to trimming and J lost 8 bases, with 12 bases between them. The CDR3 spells CASSKDILDIQYF. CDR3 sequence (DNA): TGTGCCAGTAGTAAGGACATTTTAGACATTCAGTACTTC.

CDR3 sequence reads: CASSTARDREVRTEAFF. CDR3 coding DNA: TGTGCCAGCAGTACCGCCCGGGACAGGGAAGTGAGGACTGAAGCTTTCTTT. The V and J genes are TRBV28 and TRBJ1-1, with TRBD1 identical over 9 bases. This CDR3 has 17 amino acids. With 5 bases clipped from V and 5 bases from J, the junction kept 15 bases outside the gene matches. Germline CDR1 reads MDHEN; CDR2 reads SYDVKM.

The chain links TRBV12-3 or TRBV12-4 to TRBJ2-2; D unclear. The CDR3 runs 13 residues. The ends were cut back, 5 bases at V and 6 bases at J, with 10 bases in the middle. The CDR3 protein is CASSVTSPGELFF. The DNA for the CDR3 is TGTGCCAGCAGTGTGACAAGCCCCGGGGAGCTGTTTTTT.

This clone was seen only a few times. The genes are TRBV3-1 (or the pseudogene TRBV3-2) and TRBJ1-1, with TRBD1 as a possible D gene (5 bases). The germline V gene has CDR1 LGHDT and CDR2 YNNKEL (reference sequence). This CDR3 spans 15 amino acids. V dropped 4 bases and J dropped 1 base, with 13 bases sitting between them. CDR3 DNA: TGTGCCAGCAGCCTCACACGGGGGGGGAACACTGAAGCTTTCTTT. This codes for CASSLTRGGNTEAFF.

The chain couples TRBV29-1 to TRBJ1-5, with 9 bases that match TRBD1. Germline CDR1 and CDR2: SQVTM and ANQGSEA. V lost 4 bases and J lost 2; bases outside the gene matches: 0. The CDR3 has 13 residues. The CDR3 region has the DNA TGCAGCGTTGGGGACAGGGGCAATCAGCCCCAGCATTTT. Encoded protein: CSVGDRGNQPQHF.

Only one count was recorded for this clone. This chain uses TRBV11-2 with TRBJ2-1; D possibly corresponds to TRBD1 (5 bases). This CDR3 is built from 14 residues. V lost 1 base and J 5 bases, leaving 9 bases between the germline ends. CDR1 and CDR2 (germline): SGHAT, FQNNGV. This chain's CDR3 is CASSLGQGHNEQFF. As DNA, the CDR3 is TGTGCCAGCAGCTTAGGTCAGGGTCACAATGAGCAGTTCTTC.

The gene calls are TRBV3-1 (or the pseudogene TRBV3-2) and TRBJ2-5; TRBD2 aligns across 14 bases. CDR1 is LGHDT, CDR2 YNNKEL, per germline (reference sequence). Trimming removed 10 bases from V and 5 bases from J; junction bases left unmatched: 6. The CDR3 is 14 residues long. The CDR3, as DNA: TGTGCCACCTCGGGACTAGCGGGAGTGGAGACCCAGTACTTC. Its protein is CATSGLAGVETQYF.

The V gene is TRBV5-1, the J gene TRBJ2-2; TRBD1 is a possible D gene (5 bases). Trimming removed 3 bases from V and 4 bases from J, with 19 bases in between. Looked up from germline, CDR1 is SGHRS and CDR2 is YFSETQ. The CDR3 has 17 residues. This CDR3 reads CASSYTHRSPRTGELFF. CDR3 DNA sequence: TGCGCCAGCAGCTATACCCACAGGTCCCCGCGCACCGGGGAGCTGTTTTTT. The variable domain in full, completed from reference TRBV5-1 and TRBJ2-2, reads KAGVTQTPRYLIKTRGQQVTLSCSPISGHRSVSWYQQTPGQGLQFLFEYFSETQRNKGNFPGRFSGRQFSNSRSEMNVSTLELGDSALYLCASSYTHRSPRTGELFFGEGSRLTVL.

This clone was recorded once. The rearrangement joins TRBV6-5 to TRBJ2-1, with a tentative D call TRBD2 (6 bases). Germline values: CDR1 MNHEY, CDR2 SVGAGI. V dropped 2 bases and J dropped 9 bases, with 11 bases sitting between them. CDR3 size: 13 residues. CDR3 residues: CASSYRAGGEQFF. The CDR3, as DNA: TGTGCCAGCAGTTACCGAGCGGGCGGTGAGCAGTTCTTC.

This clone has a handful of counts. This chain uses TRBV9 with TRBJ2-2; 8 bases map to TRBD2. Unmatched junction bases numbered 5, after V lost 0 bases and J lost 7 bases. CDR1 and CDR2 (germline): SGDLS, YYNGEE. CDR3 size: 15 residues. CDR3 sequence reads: CASSVVSGGIGELFF. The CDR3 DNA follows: TGTGCCAGCAGCGTAGTTTCGGGAGGGATCGGGGAGCTGTTTTTT.

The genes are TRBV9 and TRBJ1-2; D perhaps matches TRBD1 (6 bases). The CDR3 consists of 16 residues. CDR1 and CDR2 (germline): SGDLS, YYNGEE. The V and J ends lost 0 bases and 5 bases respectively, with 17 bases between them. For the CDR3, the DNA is TGTGCCAGCAGCGTAGCGGCGCAGGGGCGGGGGTATGGCTACACCTTC. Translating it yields CASSVAAQGRGYGYTF.

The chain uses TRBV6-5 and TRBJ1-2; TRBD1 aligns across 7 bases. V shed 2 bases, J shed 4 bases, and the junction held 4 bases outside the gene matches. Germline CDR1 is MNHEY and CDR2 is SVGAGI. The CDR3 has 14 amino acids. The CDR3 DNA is TGTGCCAGCAGTTACGGCAGGGGGTCCTATGGCTACACCTTC. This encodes CASSYGRGSYGYTF.

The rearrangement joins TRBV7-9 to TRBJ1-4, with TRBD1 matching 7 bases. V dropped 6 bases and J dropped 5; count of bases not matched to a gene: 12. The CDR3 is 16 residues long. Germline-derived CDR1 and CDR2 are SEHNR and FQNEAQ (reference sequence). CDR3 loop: CASRPPQRDRNEKLFF. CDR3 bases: TGTGCCAGCAGACCCCCCCAACGGGACAGAAATGAAAAACTGTTTTTT.

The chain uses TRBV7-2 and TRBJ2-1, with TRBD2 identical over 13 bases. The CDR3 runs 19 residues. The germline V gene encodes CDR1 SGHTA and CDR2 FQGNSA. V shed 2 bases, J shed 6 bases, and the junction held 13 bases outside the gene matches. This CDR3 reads CASSLRRILAGGLPNEQFF. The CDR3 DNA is TGTGCCAGCAGCTTAAGAAGGATACTAGCGGGAGGGTTGCCCAATGAGCAGTTCTTC.

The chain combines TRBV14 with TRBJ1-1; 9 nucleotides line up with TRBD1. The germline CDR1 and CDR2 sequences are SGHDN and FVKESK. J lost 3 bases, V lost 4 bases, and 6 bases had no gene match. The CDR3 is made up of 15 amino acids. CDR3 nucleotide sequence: TGTGCCAGCAGCCGCGACAGGGGGTTTTACACTGAAGCTTTCTTT. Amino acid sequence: CASSRDRGFYTEAFF.